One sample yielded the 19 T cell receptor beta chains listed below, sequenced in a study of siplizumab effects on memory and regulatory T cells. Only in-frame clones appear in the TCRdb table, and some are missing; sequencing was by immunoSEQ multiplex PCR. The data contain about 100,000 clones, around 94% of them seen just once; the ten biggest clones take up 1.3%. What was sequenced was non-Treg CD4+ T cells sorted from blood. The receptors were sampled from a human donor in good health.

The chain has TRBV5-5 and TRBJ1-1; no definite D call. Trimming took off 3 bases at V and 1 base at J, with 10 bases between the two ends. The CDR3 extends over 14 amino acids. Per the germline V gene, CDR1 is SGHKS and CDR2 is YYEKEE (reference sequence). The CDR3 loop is CASSSAWGNTEAFF. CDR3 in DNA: TGTGCCAGCAGCTCCGCCTGGGGGAACACTGAAGCTTTCTTT.

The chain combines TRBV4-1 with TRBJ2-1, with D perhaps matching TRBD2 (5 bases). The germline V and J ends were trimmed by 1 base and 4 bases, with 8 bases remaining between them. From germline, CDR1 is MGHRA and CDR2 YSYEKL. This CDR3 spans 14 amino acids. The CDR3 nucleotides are TGCGCCAGCAGCCAAGTAGCGTCATACAATGAGCAGTTCTTC. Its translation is CASSQVASYNEQFF.

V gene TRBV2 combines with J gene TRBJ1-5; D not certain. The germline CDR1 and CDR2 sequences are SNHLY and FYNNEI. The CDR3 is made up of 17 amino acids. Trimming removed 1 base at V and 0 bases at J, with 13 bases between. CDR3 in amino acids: CASSEGISALSNQPQHF. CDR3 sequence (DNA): TGTGCCAGCAGTGAAGGTATATCGGCGCTTAGCAATCAGCCCCAGCATTTT.

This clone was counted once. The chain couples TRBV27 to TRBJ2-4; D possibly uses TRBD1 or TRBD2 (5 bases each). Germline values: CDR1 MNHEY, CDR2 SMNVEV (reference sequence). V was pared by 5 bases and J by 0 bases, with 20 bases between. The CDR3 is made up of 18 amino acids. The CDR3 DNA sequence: TGTGCCAGCAGTCCCGGGCCCAGGGACCCGTTAGCCAAAAACATTCAGTACTTC. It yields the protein CASSPGPRDPLAKNIQYF.

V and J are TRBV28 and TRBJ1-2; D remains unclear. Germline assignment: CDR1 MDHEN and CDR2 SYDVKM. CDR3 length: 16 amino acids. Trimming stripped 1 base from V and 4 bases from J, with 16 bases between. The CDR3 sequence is CASSLSATGFGYGYTF. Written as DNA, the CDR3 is TGTGCCAGCAGTTTATCCGCCACGGGGTTCGGCTATGGCTACACCTTC.

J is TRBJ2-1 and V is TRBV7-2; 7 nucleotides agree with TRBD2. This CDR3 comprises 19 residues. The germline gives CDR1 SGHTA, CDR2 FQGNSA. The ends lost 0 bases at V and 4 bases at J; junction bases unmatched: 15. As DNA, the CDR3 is TGTGCCAGCAGCTTAGCTATGTCAGTGGAGCGGGGTCTTTACAATGAGCAGTTCTTC. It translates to CASSLAMSVERGLYNEQFF.

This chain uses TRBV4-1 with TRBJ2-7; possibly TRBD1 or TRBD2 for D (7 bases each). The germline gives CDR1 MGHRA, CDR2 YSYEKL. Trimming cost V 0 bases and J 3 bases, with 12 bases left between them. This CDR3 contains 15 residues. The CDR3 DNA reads TGCGCCAGCAGCCAAGAGCAGGGGGGGGTCTACGAGCAGTACTTC. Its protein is CASSQEQGGVYEQYF.

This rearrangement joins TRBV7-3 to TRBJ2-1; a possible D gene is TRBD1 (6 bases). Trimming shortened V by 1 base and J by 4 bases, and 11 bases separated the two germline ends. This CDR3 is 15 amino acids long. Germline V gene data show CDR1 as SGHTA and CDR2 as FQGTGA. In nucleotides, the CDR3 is TGTGCCAGCAGCTTAAACAGGGATGGGTACAATGAGCAGTTCTTC. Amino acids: CASSLNRDGYNEQFF. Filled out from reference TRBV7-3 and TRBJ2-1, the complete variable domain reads GAGVSQTPSNKVTEKGKYVELRCDPISGHTALYWYRQSLGQGPEFLIYFQGTGAADDSGLPNDRFFAVRPEGSVSTLKIQRTERGDSAVYLCASSLNRDGYNEQFFGPGTRLTVL.

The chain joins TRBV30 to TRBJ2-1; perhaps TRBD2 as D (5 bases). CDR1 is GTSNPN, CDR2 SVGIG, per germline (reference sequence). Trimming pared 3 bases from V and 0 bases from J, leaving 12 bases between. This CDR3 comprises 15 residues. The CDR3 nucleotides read TGTGCCTGGAGCCAGTCTAGCCTCTCCTACAATGAGCAGTTCTTC. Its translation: CAWSQSSLSYNEQFF.

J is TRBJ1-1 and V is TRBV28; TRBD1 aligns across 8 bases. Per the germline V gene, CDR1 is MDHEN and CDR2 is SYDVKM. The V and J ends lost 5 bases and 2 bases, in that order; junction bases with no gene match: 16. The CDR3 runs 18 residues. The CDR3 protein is CASSEIKTGGGLNTEAFF. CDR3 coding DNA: TGTGCCAGCAGTGAGATAAAAACAGGGGGGGGTTTAAACACTGAAGCTTTCTTT.

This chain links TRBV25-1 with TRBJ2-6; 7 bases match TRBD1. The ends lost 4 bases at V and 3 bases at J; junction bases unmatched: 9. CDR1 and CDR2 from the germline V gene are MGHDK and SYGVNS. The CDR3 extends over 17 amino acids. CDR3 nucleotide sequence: TGTGCCAGCAGTGGGAACAGGGGAGCCATTGGGGCCAACGTCCTGACTTTC. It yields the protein CASSGNRGAIGANVLTF.

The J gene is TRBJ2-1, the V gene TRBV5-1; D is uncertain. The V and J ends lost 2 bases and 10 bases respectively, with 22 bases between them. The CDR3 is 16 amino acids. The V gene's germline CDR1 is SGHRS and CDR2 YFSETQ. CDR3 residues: CASSLNPSGGSKEQFF. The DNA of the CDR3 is TGCGCCAGCAGCTTAAATCCTTCGGGTGGTAGTAAAGAGCAGTTCTTC. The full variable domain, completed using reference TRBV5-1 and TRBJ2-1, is KAGVTQTPRYLIKTRGQQVTLSCSPISGHRSVSWYQQTPGQGLQFLFEYFSETQRNKGNFPGRFSGRQFSNSRSEMNVSTLELGDSALYLCASSLNPSGGSKEQFFGPGTRLTVL.

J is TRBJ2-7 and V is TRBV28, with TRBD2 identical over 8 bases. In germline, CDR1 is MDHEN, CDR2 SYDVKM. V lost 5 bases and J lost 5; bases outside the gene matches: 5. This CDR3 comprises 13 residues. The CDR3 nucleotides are TGTGCCAGCAGTATACCGGGACTAGACGAGCAGTACTTC. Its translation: CASSIPGLDEQYF.

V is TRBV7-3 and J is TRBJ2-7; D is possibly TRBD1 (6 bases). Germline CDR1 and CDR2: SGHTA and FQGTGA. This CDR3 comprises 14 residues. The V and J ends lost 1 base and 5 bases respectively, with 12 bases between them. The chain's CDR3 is CASSLIGQSNEQYF. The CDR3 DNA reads TGTGCCAGCAGCTTAATTGGACAGTCCAACGAGCAGTACTTC.

The DNA for the CDR3 is TGCAGCGTTGAACACGGACAGGGGACTGAAGCTTTCTTT. The encoded protein is CSVEHGQGTEAFF. The rearrangement links TRBV29-1 to TRBJ1-1, with 9 positions matching TRBD1. Unmatched junction bases numbered 3, after V lost 2 bases and J lost 5 bases. The CDR3 extends over 13 amino acids. From germline, CDR1 is SQVTM and CDR2 ANQGSEA. Together with reference TRBV29-1 and TRBJ1-1, the CDR3 gives the full variable domain: SAVISQKPSRDICQRGTSLTIQCQVDSQVTMMFWYRQQPGQSLTLIATANQGSEATYESGFVIDKFPISRPNLTFSTLTVSNMSPEDSSIYLCSVEHGQGTEAFFGQGTRLTVV.

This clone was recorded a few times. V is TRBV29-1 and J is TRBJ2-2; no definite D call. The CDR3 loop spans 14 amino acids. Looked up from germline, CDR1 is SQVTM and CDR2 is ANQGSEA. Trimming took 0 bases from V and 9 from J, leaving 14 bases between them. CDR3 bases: TGCAGCGTTGAAGATCTGGGCCCCCCAAGGGAGCTGTTTTTT. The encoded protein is CSVEDLGPPRELFF.

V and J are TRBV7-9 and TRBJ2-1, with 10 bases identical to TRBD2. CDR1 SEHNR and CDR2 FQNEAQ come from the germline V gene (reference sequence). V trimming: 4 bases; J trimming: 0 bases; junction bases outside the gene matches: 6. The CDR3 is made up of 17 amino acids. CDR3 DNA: TGTGCCAGCAGCTACGGACTAGCGGAAGGCTCCTACAATGAGCAGTTCTTC. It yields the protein CASSYGLAEGSYNEQFF.

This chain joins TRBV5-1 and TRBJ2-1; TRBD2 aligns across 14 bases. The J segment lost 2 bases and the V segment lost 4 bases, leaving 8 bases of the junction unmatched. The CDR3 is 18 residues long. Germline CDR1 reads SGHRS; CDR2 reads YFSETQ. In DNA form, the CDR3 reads TGCGCCAGCAGCATCGGGACTAGCGGGAGTTTGGCCTACAATGAGCAGTTCTTC. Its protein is CASSIGTSGSLAYNEQFF.

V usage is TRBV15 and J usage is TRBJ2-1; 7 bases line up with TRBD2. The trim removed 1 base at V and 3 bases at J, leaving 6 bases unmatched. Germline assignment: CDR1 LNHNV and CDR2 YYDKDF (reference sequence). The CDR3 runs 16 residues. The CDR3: CATSRAGRGYYNEQFF. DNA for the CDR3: TGTGCCACCAGCAGAGCGGGGCGGGGGTACTACAATGAGCAGTTCTTC.